A selection of T cell receptor beta chains follows, all from one sample in a study of OX40 agonist ivuxolimab in advanced cancers. The protocol was immunoSEQ multiplex PCR, while the TCRdb copy is restricted to in-frame clones and leaves out a portion. The table lists tens of thousands of clones, around 87% of them singletons. Sequences were derived from CD4+ or CD8+ T cells sorted from blood, sampled in a trial of the OX40 agonist ivuxolimab. These receptors were taken from an adult with an advanced solid tumor such as melanoma, head and neck, liver or kidney cancer. Each CDR3 is given with its conserved first and last residue. A D gene is named only where the DNA matches it firmly. Clone size is stated in some rows and not others, as once, few, many or a class when expanded.

>.|TRBJ1-2|TRBV5-8|.
CASSSGGSNYGYTF
TGTGCCAGCAGCTCCGGGGGGAGTAACTATGGCTACACCTTC
>TRBD1|TRBJ2-2|TRBV19|once
CASSQFGQGNTGELFF
TGTGCCAGTAGTCAATTCGGACAGGGGAACACCGGGGAGCTGTTTTTT
>.|TRBJ1-1|TRBV7-9|.
CASSQQGVSNTEAFF
TGTGCCAGCAGCCAACAGGGAGTCTCGAACACTGAAGCTTTCTTT
>.|TRBJ1-4|TRBV5-1|.
CASSFGTSATNEKLFF
TGCGCCAGCAGCTTTGGCACCTCTGCAACTAATGAAAAACTGTTTTTT
>.|TRBJ2-3|TRBV6-9|.
CASSYLARTDTQYF
TGTGCCAGCAGTTATCTCGCCCGCACAGATACGCAGTATTTT
>.|TRBJ2-6|TRBV6-6|.
CASSAPSSGANVLTF
TGTGCCAGCAGCGCTCCGTCCTCTGGGGCCAACGTCCTGACTTTC
>.|TRBJ2-2|TRBV30|.
CAWTWQTTNTGELFF
TGTGCCTGGACCTGGCAAACGACGAACACCGGGGAGCTGTTTTTT
>TRBD2|TRBJ2-3|TRBV4-1|.
CASSRSGLAGNTDTQYF
TGCGCCAGCAGCCGTTCAGGACTAGCGGGGAACACAGATACGCAGTATTTT
>TRBD1|TRBJ2-1|TRBV11-2|.
CASSLADRLGNEQFF
TGTGCCAGCAGCTTAGCGGACAGGTTGGGCAATGAGCAGTTCTTC
>TRBD1|TRBJ1-1|TRBV6-5|.
CASSPTGQGGRAFF
TGTGCCAGCAGTCCGACTGGACAGGGAGGTCGCGCTTTCTTT
>TRBD2|TRBJ2-1|TRBV19|.
CASSLGRSGLAGGRQFF
TGTGCCAGTAGCCTGGGGAGGTCGGGACTAGCGGGGGGTCGGCAGTTCTTC
>.|TRBJ1-5|TRBV27|few
CASSLRGAGQPQHF
TGTGCCAGCAGTTTACGGGGGGCAGGTCAGCCCCAGCATTTT
>TRBD1|TRBJ2-7|TRBV18|.
CASSTGQGTYEQYF
TGTGCCAGCTCTACGGGACAGGGAACCTACGAGCAGTACTTC
>TRBD2|TRBJ2-2|TRBV6-5|once
CASLAESGITGELFF
TGTGCCAGCCTTGCTGAGAGCGGGATCACCGGGGAGCTGTTTTTT
>TRBD2|TRBJ2-3|TRBV10-3|.
CAISRDGTSGGARDTQYF
TGTGCCATCAGCCGAGACGGGACTAGCGGGGGGGCTCGCGATACGCAGTATTTT
>.|TRBJ2-3|TRBV11-2|.
CASSPQTGDTQYF
TGTGCCAGCAGCCCTCAGACCGGAGATACGCAGTATTTT
>TRBD1|TRBJ1-1|TRBV5-4|few
CASSGTVNTEAFF
TGTGCCAGCAGCGGGACAGTGAACACTGAAGCTTTCTTT
>.|TRBJ2-7|TRBV27|few
CASSVGSEQYF
TGTGCCAGCAGTGTGGGTAGCGAGCAGTACTTC
>TRBD1|TRBJ2-1|TRBV9|.
CASTMGQNYNEQFF
TGTGCCTCCACCATGGGACAGAACTACAATGAGCAGTTCTTC
>.|TRBJ2-1|TRBV9|few
CASSVVLGNNEQFF
TGTGCCAGCAGCGTAGTTTTAGGGAACAATGAGCAGTTCTTC
>.|TRBJ2-1|TRBV7-2|.
CASSLIANNEQFF
TGTGCCAGCAGCTTAATAGCGAACAATGAGCAGTTCTTC
>TRBD1|TRBJ1-2|TRBV5-1|.
CASSLAGTGGEGYTF
TGCGCCAGCAGCTTGGCCGGGACAGGGGGAGAGGGCTACACCTTC
>TRBD1|TRBJ1-5|TRBV7-8|.
CASSLEGRRQGLNQPQHF
TGTGCCAGCAGCTTAGAGGGCCGAAGACAGGGTCTCAATCAGCCCCAGCATTTT
>.|TRBJ2-4|TRBV29-1|few
CSVVTGLTIQYF
TGCAGCGTTGTGACGGGTCTGACGATTCAGTACTTC
>.|TRBJ2-7|TRBV4-3|.
CASSQETRGEQYF
TGCGCCAGCAGCCAAGAAACCAGGGGCGAGCAGTACTTC
>.|TRBJ1-2|TRBV10-2|few
CASRGLYGYTF
TGCGCCAGCAGGGGGCTCTATGGCTACACCTTC
>.|TRBJ1-1|TRBV18|.
CASSPLWTGNTEAFF
TGTGCCAGCTCACCGCTGTGGACGGGCAACACTGAAGCTTTCTTT
>.|TRBJ2-2|TRBV19|.
CASSYGGVGTGELFF
TGTGCCAGTAGTTACGGGGGAGTTGGTACCGGGGAGCTGTTTTTT
>.|TRBJ1-1|TRBV11-2|.
CASSLGTNTEAFF
TGTGCCAGCAGCTTAGGGACCAACACTGAAGCTTTCTTT
>.|TRBJ1-1|TRBV19|.
CASSPYLRAGTEAFF
TGTGCCAGTAGTCCCTACCTAAGGGCCGGCACTGAAGCTTTCTTT
>TRBD2|TRBJ2-5|TRBV5-1|once
CASSVSPGTSGTQTQYF
TGCGCCAGCAGCGTGAGTCCCGGGACTAGCGGTACCCAGACCCAGTACTTC
>.|TRBJ1-4|TRBV7-9|.
CASSWALGGEKLFF
TGTGCCAGCAGCTGGGCCCTTGGAGGTGAAAAACTGTTTTTT
>TRBD1|TRBJ2-5|TRBV19|.
CASSPRGRGETQYF
TGTGCCAGTAGTCCCAGGGGGCGCGGGGAGACCCAGTACTTC
>TRBD1|TRBJ2-3|TRBV5-6|once
CASSARQGYTDTQYF
TGTGCCAGCAGCGCACGACAGGGGTACACAGATACGCAGTATTTT
>TRBD1|TRBJ2-5|TRBV6-6|.
CASSTGGVGETQYF
TGTGCCAGCTCGACAGGGGGCGTAGGGGAGACCCAGTACTTC
>.|TRBJ2-6|TRBV25-1|.
CASREHGSRGANVLTF
TGTGCCAGCAGGGAACATGGGTCTCGTGGGGCCAACGTCCTGACTTTC
>TRBD2|TRBJ2-2|TRBV28|.
CASSFQREFGELFF
TGTGCCAGCAGTTTCCAGCGGGAGTTCGGGGAGCTGTTTTTT